This TCR beta chain was captured by sequencing in a study of blood T cells in healthy people across ages. Using a J-beta primer mix together with a sample-barcoded 5' primer, a second PCR was run for about 6 to 11 cycles. Using its own MiXCR run on the 5' RACE reads, TCRdb lists one record per CDR3 protein. This repertoire shows approximately 800,000 distinct CDR3 sequences, around 25% found once; its top ten account for under 3%. Only a few counts were recorded for this clonotype. CDR3 length: 16 residues. V shed 1 base and J 4 bases; nucleotides not matched to a gene: 9. CDR1 is LGHNA, CDR2 YNFKEQ, per germline. These data were also filed under a second study, of T cells of mothers and their children.

This receptor was taken from a boy between 5 and 17 years old in good health. Sequenced material: blood. The chain joins TRBV4-2 to TRBJ2-5, with 7 bases that match TRBD2. CDR3 sequence reads: CASSQARDYEGETQYF. CDR3 sequence (DNA): TGTGCCAGCAGCCAAGCCCGGGACTATGAAGGAGAGACCCAGTACTTC.